Following are 14 T cell receptor beta chains from one sample sequenced in a study of CD8+CD57+ T cells in acquired aplastic anemia. Patients selected for sequencing had displayed CD8+CD57+ cell expansion by flow cytometry. Genomic DNA provided the template from which TCR beta VDJ and CDR3 profiles were obtained. MiXCR, run by TCRdb on the reads, gives a single entry per CDR3 protein. The sample lists roughly 160,000 distinct CDR3 sequences; over 70% were seen once. Material: sorted CD4+, CD8+, or CD8+CD57+ T cells (not recorded which) from PBMCs. The receptor set was obtained from a human donor with aplastic anemia.

This clonotype has a count of ten or more. The chain employs TRBV5-8 and TRBJ2-7; perhaps TRBD2 as D (7 bases). V was shortened by 4 bases and J by 7 bases, with 21 bases between the two germline ends. CDR1 SGHTS and CDR2 YDEGEE come from the germline V gene. CDR3 length equals 15 residues. CDR3 region: CASSNSPGGAEEQYF. The CDR3 nucleotides read TGTGCCAGCAGCAACAGCCCGGGGGGCGCGGAGGAGCAGTACTTC.

This chain uses TRBV20-1 with TRBJ1-1; possibly TRBD1 for D (6 bases). With 5 bases removed from V and 4 bases from J, the gap between germline ends came to 17 bases. This CDR3 comprises 14 residues. CDR1 and CDR2 from the germline V gene are DFQATT and SNEGSKA (reference sequence). The CDR3 sequence: CSADTGGQSTEAFF. CDR3 nucleotide sequence: TGCAGTGCTGACACCGGGGGGCAGAGCACTGAAGCTTTCTTT.

The chain joins TRBV5-1 to TRBJ1-4; D possibly corresponds to TRBD1 (5 bases). The CDR3 covers 13 residues. Germline V gene lookup returns CDR1 SGHRS and CDR2 YFSETQ. V was pared by 6 bases and J by 8 bases, with 14 bases between. CDR3 residues: CASTGGGDEKLFF. The CDR3 nucleotides are TGCGCCAGCACCGGGGGGGGGGACGAAAAACTGTTTTTT.

About this clonotype: It may be a read error: a sequence one base away is much more abundant. The chain couples TRBV7-9 to TRBJ1-1; no reliable D call. The V end lost 1 base, the J end lost 6 bases, and 3 bases lay between the germline ends. The CDR3 consists of 11 residues. Germline CDR1 and CDR2: SEHNR and FQNEAQ (reference sequence). The CDR3 DNA reads as TGTGCCAGCAGCTTAGGGTCTGAAGCTTTCTTT. It yields the protein CASSLGSEAFF.

This clonotype was counted ten times or more. In nucleotides, the CDR3 is TGTGCCAGCAGCTTCTTGACAGTCCTCAACAATGAGCAGTTCTTC. Its translation is CASSFLTVLNNEQFF. The chain carries TRBV7-8 and TRBJ2-1; tentative D call: TRBD1 (5 bases). This CDR3 has 15 amino acids. V was clipped by 3 bases and J by 5 bases, with 14 bases between them. Germline CDR1 SGHVS, CDR2 FQNEAQ.

The rearrangement links TRBV20-1 to TRBJ1-6, with 7 bases identical to TRBD1. Germline V lookup: CDR1 DFQATT, CDR2 SNEGSKA (reference sequence). The V and J ends lost 4 bases and 5 bases, in that order; junction bases with no gene match: 5. The CDR3 has 14 amino acids. The CDR3 loop is CSAKGTVDNSPLHF. The CDR3 DNA follows: TGCAGTGCTAAGGGGACAGTTGATAATTCACCCCTCCACTTT.

This chain uses TRBV7-9 with TRBJ1-1; D possibly corresponds to TRBD1 (5 bases). The CDR3 spans 15 residues. Germline V CDR1 and CDR2: SEHNR, FQNEAQ (reference sequence). Trimming stripped 5 bases from V and 1 base from J, with 14 bases between. In nucleotides, the CDR3 is TGTGCCAGCAGCCCGAAGTGGGGCAGGAACACTGAAGCTTTCTTT. Its translation: CASSPKWGRNTEAFF. Together with reference TRBV7-9 and TRBJ1-1, the CDR3 gives the full variable domain: DTGVSQNPRHKITKRGQNVTFRCDPISEHNRLYWYRQTLGQGPEFLTYFQNEAQLEKSRLLSDRFSAERPKGSFSTLEIQRTEQGDSAMYLCASSPKWGRNTEAFFGQGTRLTVV.

V gene TRBV20-1 combines with J gene TRBJ1-5, with a tentative D call TRBD1 (5 bases). The CDR3 totals 14 residues. V was pared by 5 bases and J by 4 bases, with 15 bases between. Germline V gene data show CDR1 as DFQATT and CDR2 as SNEGSKA (reference sequence). The CDR3 is CSAGLGGGNQPQHF. The CDR3 bases are TGCAGTGCTGGGCTGGGGGGAGGGAATCAGCCCCAGCATTTT.

The CDR3 DNA reads as TGTGCCAGCAGCTTAACCGGGACAGGGAGTGGAGAGACCCAGTACTTC. It translates to CASSLTGTGSGETQYF. This chain connects TRBV7-6 to TRBJ2-5, with 9 positions matching TRBD1. CDR1 and CDR2 from the germline V gene are SGHVS and FNYEAQ. The CDR3 consists of 16 residues. J lost 4 bases, V lost 2 bases, and 8 bases had no gene match.

V is TRBV7-9 and J is TRBJ1-4; no clear D. Trimming removed 3 bases from V and 5 bases from J, with 13 bases in between. The CDR3 contains 15 residues. Germline V gene lookup returns CDR1 SEHNR and CDR2 FQNEAQ (reference sequence). CDR3 DNA: TGTGCCAGCAGCTTGCAGACTGGAGGAAATGAAAAACTGTTTTTT. Translated, it gives CASSLQTGGNEKLFF.

The rearrangement uses TRBV7-9 and TRBJ1-2; D not certain. CDR3 size: 14 residues. Germline lookup yields CDR1 SEHNR and CDR2 FQNEAQ (reference sequence). Trimming took 5 bases from V and 1 from J, leaving 11 bases between them. The CDR3, as DNA: TGTGCCAGCAGCCCCCTATGGGTTAACTATGGCTACACCTTC. Its protein product is CASSPLWVNYGYTF. The whole variable domain, filled in from reference TRBV7-9 and TRBJ1-2, reads DTGVSQNPRHKITKRGQNVTFRCDPISEHNRLYWYRQTLGQGPEFLTYFQNEAQLEKSRLLSDRFSAERPKGSFSTLEIQRTEQGDSAMYLCASSPLWVNYGYTFGSGTRLTVV.

Details on this clonotype: At one end, the junction sequence differs from germline, possibly due to a read error. This CDR3 reads CSARDRTGCTF. The CDR3 nucleotides are TGCAGTGCTAGAGATAGGACGGGCTGCACCTTC. The genes are TRBV20-1 and TRBJ1-2; D gene ambiguous. The CDR3 contains 11 residues. The germline V gene encodes CDR1 DFQATT and CDR2 SNEGSKA (reference sequence).

This sequence joins TRBV7-9 and TRBJ2-1; 12 bases map to TRBD2. The germline V gene has CDR1 SEHNR and CDR2 FQNEAQ (reference sequence). This CDR3 contains 16 residues. With 5 bases clipped from V and 2 bases from J, the junction kept 4 bases outside the gene matches. The CDR3 DNA sequence: TGTGCCAGCAGCCCAGGACTAGCGGGGACCTACAATGAGCAGTTCTTC. As protein: CASSPGLAGTYNEQFF.

The J gene is TRBJ2-1, the V gene TRBV20-1; weak D call: TRBD2 (5 bases). CDR1 DFQATT and CDR2 SNEGSKA come from the germline V gene (reference sequence). The CDR3 is 15 amino acids. V shed 5 bases and J shed 4 bases, with 18 bases lying between them. CDR3 nucleotide sequence: TGCAGTGCTCCTACCGTCCTAAGAGGGTACAATGAGCAGTTCTTC. Protein sequence: CSAPTVLRGYNEQFF.